This T cell receptor beta chain was documented in a study of tumor-infiltrating lymphocytes in localized non-small cell lung cancer. General study points: Technical variation could not be separated from intratumor heterogeneity here.

Deletions cut 3 bases from V and 5 bases from J, with 19 bases between. From germline, CDR1 is GTSNPN and CDR2 SVGIG (reference sequence). The CDR3 length is 15 residues. Of note for this clone: Its cognate antigen is unknown.

Sequencing was performed with immunoSEQ multiplex PCR; in TCRdb, only in-frame clones are kept and a portion is missing. The data hold about 10,000 clones, with 80% to 90% observed a single time. Material: uninvolved lung tissue not adjacent to the tumor. The chain uses TRBV30 and TRBJ1-2; no clear D gene. This sequence was found in a human donor with non-small cell lung cancer. CDR3 region: CAWSLDLRGGYGYTF. The DNA for the CDR3 is TGTGCCTGGAGCCTGGATTTGCGCGGTGGGTATGGCTACACCTTC. The variable domain in full, with the rest retrieved from reference TRBV30 and TRBJ1-2, is SQTIHQWPATLVQPVGSPLSLECTVEGTSNPNLYWYRQAAGRGLQLLFYSVGIGQISSEVPQNLSASRPQDRQFILSSKKLLLSDSGFYLCAWSLDLRGGYGYTFGSGTRLTVV.